This TCR beta chain was obtained from a study of blood T cell repertoires in COVID-19. Study in general: Collection of acute and convalescent COVID-19 samples took place in the United States, Italy and Spain.

Method: immunoSEQ multiplex PCR; TCRdb's copy keeps in-frame clones and lacks some. The data show 370,000 or so clones, around 87% seen once. CDR1 SNHLY and CDR2 FYNNEI come from the germline V gene. V was clipped by 6 bases and J by 4 bases; unmatched bases: 16. The CDR3 is made up of 17 amino acids. Individuals drawn from 24 US areas were roughly 18 to 95 years old. The receptor comes from a man aged 25-45 years who had recovered from COVID-19. J is TRBJ2-5 and V is TRBV2; TRBD2 matches 8 bases. The sequenced sample consisted of PBMCs or T cells enriched from blood (not recorded which). The CDR3 nucleotides are TGTGCCAGCAGGGTTGCGGGGGGCCAGGGAAGGGGAGAGACCCAGTACTTC. Protein sequence: CASRVAGGQGRGETQYF.